This T cell receptor (beta chain) was identified during a study of blood T cell repertoires in COVID-19. Here immunoSEQ multiplex PCR was the method, and the copy in TCRdb shows in-frame clones only, minus some. The table includes 350,000 to 450,000 clones, approximately 91% detected once. Participants were aged 18 to 89 years from around 26 US areas. People in the exposed group encountered a COVID-19 case within 2 weeks before entering the study. This clone was counted a single time. In germline, CDR1 is LNHDA, CDR2 SQIVND (reference sequence). Deletions cut 6 bases from V and 0 bases from J, with 12 bases between. This CDR3 has 15 residues.

This clonotype was sampled from a woman aged 40 to 50 who had been exposed to COVID-19. The rearrangement joins TRBV19 to TRBJ1-5; D is perhaps TRBD1 (5 bases). Sample: PBMCs or T cells enriched from blood (not recorded which). The CDR3 nucleotides are TGTGCCAGTAGCTCTTCAGGGTATAGCAATCAGCCCCAGCATTTT. Translation: CASSSSGYSNQPQHF.